This T cell receptor beta chain emerged from a study of cytomegalovirus exposure and HLA in healthy donors. General study findings and limits: Rarity characterized most TCR sequences, yet some public TCRs appeared in many donors.

This CDR3 spans 13 amino acids. Germline V lookup: CDR1 MDHEN, CDR2 SYDVKM. The V end lost 4 bases, the J end lost 6 bases, and 13 bases lay between the germline ends. Notes on this clone: What it binds is unknown.

PCR primers comprised 60 Vbeta and 13 Jbeta primers. Here immunoSEQ multiplex PCR was the method, and the copy in TCRdb shows in-frame clones only, minus some. The sample shows about 190,000 clones, 75% to 85% of them seen only once. Material for sequencing was PBMCs. V gene TRBV28 combines with J gene TRBJ2-7; maybe TRBD1 (6 bases). The TCR comes from a boy younger than 18 in good health and CMV-seronegative. The CDR3 region is CASSSQGMGEQYF. The CDR3 DNA follows: TGTGCCAGCAGTTCACAGGGTATGGGCGAGCAGTACTTC.